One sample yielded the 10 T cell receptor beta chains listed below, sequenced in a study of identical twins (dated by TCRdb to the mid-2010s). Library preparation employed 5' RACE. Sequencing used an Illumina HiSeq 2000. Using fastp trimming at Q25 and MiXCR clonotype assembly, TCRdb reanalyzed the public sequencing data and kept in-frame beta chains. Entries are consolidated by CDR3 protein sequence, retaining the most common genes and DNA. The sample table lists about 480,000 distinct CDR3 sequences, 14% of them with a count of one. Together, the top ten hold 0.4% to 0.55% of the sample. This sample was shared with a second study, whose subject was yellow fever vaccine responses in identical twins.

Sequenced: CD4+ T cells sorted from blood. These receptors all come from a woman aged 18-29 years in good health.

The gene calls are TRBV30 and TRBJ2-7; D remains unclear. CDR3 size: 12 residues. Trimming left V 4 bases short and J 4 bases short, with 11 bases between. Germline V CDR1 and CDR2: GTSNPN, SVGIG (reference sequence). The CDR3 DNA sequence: TGTGCCTGGACCAAACAGACGTACGAGCAGTACTTC. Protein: CAWTKQTYEQYF. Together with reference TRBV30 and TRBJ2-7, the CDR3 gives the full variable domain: SQTIHQWPATLVQPVGSPLSLECTVEGTSNPNLYWYRQAAGRGLQLLFYSVGIGQISSEVPQNLSASRPQDRQFILSSKKLLLSDSGFYLCAWTKQTYEQYFGPGTRLTVT.

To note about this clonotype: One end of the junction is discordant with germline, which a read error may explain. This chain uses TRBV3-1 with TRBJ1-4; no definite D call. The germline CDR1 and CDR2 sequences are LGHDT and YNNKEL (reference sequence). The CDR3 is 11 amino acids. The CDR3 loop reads CASRRDEKRFF. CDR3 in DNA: TGTGCCAGCAGGAGAGATGAAAAACGGTTTTTT.

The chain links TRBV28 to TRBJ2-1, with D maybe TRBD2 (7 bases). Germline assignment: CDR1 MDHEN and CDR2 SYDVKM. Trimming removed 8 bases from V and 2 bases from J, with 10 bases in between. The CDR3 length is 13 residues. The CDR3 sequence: CASSGGPYNEQFF. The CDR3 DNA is TGTGCCAGCTCGGGGGGCCCCTACAATGAGCAGTTCTTC.

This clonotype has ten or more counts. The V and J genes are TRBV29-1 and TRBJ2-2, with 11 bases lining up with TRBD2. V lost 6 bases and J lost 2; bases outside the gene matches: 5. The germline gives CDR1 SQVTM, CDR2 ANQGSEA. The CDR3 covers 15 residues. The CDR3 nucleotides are TGCAGCGTCGAGACTAGCGGGATTAACACCGGGGAGCTGTTTTTT. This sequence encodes CSVETSGINTGELFF.

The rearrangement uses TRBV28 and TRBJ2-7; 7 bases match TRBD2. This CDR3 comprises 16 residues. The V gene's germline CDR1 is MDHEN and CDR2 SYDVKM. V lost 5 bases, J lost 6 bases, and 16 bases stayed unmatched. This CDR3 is CASSPGARGFPSEQYF. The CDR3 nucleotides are TGTGCCAGCAGTCCTGGGGCGCGGGGGTTTCCTAGCGAGCAGTACTTC.

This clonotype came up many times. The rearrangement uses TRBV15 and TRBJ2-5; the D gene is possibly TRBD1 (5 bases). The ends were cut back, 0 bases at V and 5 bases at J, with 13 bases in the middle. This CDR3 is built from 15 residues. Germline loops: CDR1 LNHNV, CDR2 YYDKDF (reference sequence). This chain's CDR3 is CATSREKGFRETQYF. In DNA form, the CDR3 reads TGTGCCACCAGCAGAGAGAAGGGGTTCAGGGAGACCCAGTACTTC.

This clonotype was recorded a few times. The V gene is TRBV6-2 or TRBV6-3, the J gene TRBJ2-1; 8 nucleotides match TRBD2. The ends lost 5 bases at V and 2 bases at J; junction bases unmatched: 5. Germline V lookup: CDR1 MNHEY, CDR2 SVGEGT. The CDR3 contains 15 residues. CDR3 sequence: CASSDTSGTYNEQFF. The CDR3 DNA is TGTGCCAGCAGTGATACTAGCGGAACCTACAATGAGCAGTTCTTC.

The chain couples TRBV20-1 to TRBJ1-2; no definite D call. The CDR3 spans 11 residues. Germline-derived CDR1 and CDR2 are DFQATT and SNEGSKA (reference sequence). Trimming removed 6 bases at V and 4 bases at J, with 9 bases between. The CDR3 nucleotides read TGCAGTGCCACAGATCTCTATGGCTACACCTTC. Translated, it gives CSATDLYGYTF.

CDR3 coding DNA: TGCAGTGCTAGACCCCGCAATGAGCAGTTCTTC. This gives the protein CSARPRNEQFF. This sequence joins TRBV20-1 and TRBJ2-1; D ambiguous. This CDR3 is 11 amino acids long. Between the trimmed V and J ends, which lost 2 bases and 6 bases, there was a span of 5 bases. Germline V gives CDR1 DFQATT, CDR2 SNEGSKA (reference sequence).

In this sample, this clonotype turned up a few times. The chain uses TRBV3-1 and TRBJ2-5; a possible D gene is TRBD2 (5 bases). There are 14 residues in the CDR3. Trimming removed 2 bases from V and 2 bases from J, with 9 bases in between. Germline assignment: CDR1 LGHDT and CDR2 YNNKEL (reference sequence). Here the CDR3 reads CASSQNSGQETQYF. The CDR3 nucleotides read TGTGCCAGCAGCCAAAACAGCGGTCAAGAGACCCAGTACTTC.